The next 32 T cell receptor beta chains were all read from a single sample in a study of T cell repertoires in cytomegalovirus infection. TCRdb processed the reads anew with MiXCR; each CDR3 protein has one entry. There are fewer than 550,000 distinct CDR3 sequences in the sample; more than 20% occur only once, and 13% lies in the top ten. The sample consisted of PBMCs. The receptor source for this set is a human donor in good health (CMV status not recorded). Some clones in this sample may be carry-over from other donors' samples.

The chain recombines TRBV19 with TRBJ2-1, with a tentative D call TRBD2 (6 bases). The V end lost 1 base, the J end lost 10 bases, and 17 bases lay between the germline ends. CDR1 is LNHDA and CDR2 is SQIVND in the germline V gene (reference sequence). CDR3 length equals 15 residues. The CDR3 bases are TGTGCCAGTAGTATAGTAGCTAGCGTTATAAGCGAGCAGTTCTTC. Its translation is CASSIVASVISEQFF.

This clonotype has a count of ten or more. The chain couples TRBV7-2 to TRBJ1-2, with D unclear. The germline V gene has CDR1 SGHTA and CDR2 FQGNSA. The CDR3 contains 15 residues. The V end was cut by 5 bases, the J end by 8 bases, with 21 bases between. The CDR3 loop is CASSPPDPGRRGYTF. The DNA of the CDR3 is TGTGCCAGCAGCCCCCCGGACCCGGGAAGGAGAGGCTACACCTTC.

This sequence joins TRBV7-9 and TRBJ2-7; 12 nucleotides agree with TRBD1. Looked up from germline, CDR1 is SEHNR and CDR2 is FQNEAQ (reference sequence). The junction had 15 bases not matched to a gene; V was cut back by 5 bases and J by 4 bases. This CDR3 region has 18 residues. In nucleotides, the CDR3 is TGTGCCAGCAGCCGTGGGACAGGGGGCGTTGGGTGGCAGTACGAGCAGTACGTC. Protein product: CASSRGTGGVGWQYEQYV.

The chain links TRBV5-1 to TRBJ2-1; 13 bases are shared with TRBD2. CDR3 length: 15 amino acids. J was trimmed by 10 bases and V by 4 bases; bases with no gene match: 8. CDR1 is SGHRS and CDR2 is YFSETQ in the germline V gene. The CDR3 region has the DNA TGCGCCAGCAGCCCGGGACTAGCGGGATCAGAGGAGCAGTTCTTC. Protein product: CASSPGLAGSEEQFF. The whole variable domain, filled in from reference TRBV5-1 and TRBJ2-1, reads KAGVTQTPRYLIKTRGQQVTLSCSPISGHRSVSWYQQTPGQGLQFLFEYFSETQRNKGNFPGRFSGRQFSNSRSEMNVSTLELGDSALYLCASSPGLAGSEEQFFGPGTRLTVL.

V usage is TRBV6-6 and J usage is TRBJ2-1; the D is unclear. This CDR3 has 12 amino acids. The germline V gene encodes CDR1 MNHNY and CDR2 SVGAGI (reference sequence). V lost 5 bases, J lost 4 bases, and 6 bases lay in between. For the CDR3, the DNA is TGTGCCAGCAGTCTCTTGTACAATGAGCAGTTCTTC. It specifies CASSLLYNEQFF.

This clonotype has more than one count but fewer than ten. The chain recombines TRBV2 with TRBJ1-2; possibly TRBD1 for D (5 bases). Germline-derived CDR1 and CDR2 are SNHLY and FYNNEI. This CDR3 comprises 14 residues. The V end was cut by 3 bases, the J end by 1 base, with 9 bases between. The CDR3 is CASSEERGNYGYTF. Here the CDR3 DNA reads TGTGCCAGCAGTGAGGAGAGGGGTAACTATGGCTACACCTTC.

This clonotype was seen a handful of times. V is TRBV7-8 and J is TRBJ2-1; D may be TRBD1 (5 bases). From germline, CDR1 is SGHVS and CDR2 FQNEAQ. The CDR3 spans 13 residues. Trimming took off 6 bases at V and 7 bases at J, with 13 bases between the two ends. The CDR3 DNA reads TGTGCCAGCAGACACTTACGACAGAATGAGCAGTTCTTC. Translating gives CASRHLRQNEQFF.

This clonotype was seen ten or more times. The chain combines TRBV11-2 with TRBJ2-2; 7 bases are shared with TRBD2. The ends lost 6 bases at V and 8 bases at J; junction bases unmatched: 15. This CDR3 has 16 amino acids. CDR1 is SGHAT and CDR2 is FQNNGV in the germline V gene. As DNA, the CDR3 is TGTGCCAGCAGGCGGCCGGGGACTAAACTCAGAGGGGAGCTGTTTTTT. Its protein is CASRRPGTKLRGELFF.

This clonotype was detected only once. This chain links TRBV30 with TRBJ2-7, with 7 bases aligning to TRBD1. V was clipped by 8 bases and J by 1 base; unmatched bases: 5. The CDR3 spans 12 residues. Germline V CDR1 and CDR2: GTSNPN, SVGIG (reference sequence). The CDR3 bases are TGTGCCGGGACGACAGGGTCCTACGAGCAGTACTTC. Protein: CAGTTGSYEQYF. The full variable domain, rest sourced from reference TRBV30 and TRBJ2-7, is SQTIHQWPATLVQPVGSPLSLECTVEGTSNPNLYWYRQAAGRGLQLLFYSVGIGQISSEVPQNLSASRPQDRQFILSSKKLLLSDSGFYLCAGTTGSYEQYFGPGTRLTVT.

In DNA, the CDR3 is TGTGCCAGCAGCTTGGCCGTTGGACCTCATTTT. Amino acids: CASSLAVGPHF. The chain uses TRBV5-8 and TRBJ1-5; D is uncertain. This CDR3 has 11 residues. Germline V CDR1 and CDR2: SGHTS, YDEGEE. The V and J ends lost 0 bases and 16 bases respectively, with 11 bases between them.

This clonotype was seen many times. The chain is built from TRBV7-2 and TRBJ2-2, with D unresolved. Germline V gives CDR1 SGHTA, CDR2 FQGNSA. This CDR3 has 16 amino acids. The V end lost 1 base, the J end lost 0 bases, and 9 bases lay between the germline ends. The CDR3 sequence is CASSLGSFANTGELFF. CDR3 sequence (DNA): TGTGCCAGCAGCTTAGGCAGTTTCGCGAACACCGGGGAGCTGTTTTTT.

This clonotype was detected ten times or more. This chain connects TRBV7-2 to TRBJ1-1, with 9 bases fitting TRBD1. The germline V gene encodes CDR1 SGHTA and CDR2 FQGNSA. This CDR3 spans 14 amino acids. V shed 7 bases, J shed 1 base, and the junction held 4 bases outside the gene matches. The CDR3 region has the DNA TGTGCCAGCACGCCGGGACAGGGGAACACTGAAGCTTTCTTT. It translates to CASTPGQGNTEAFF.

This clonotype has just a few counts. The genes are TRBV14 and TRBJ1-2; tentative D call: TRBD1 (6 bases). The germline gives CDR1 SGHDN, CDR2 FVKESK. This CDR3 region has 17 residues. Trimming stripped 1 base from V and 4 bases from J, with 19 bases between. In DNA form, the CDR3 reads TGTGCCAGCAGCCAAGGAAGGGGGACGACAGTACTCTATGGCTACACCTTC. This codes for CASSQGRGTTVLYGYTF.

The chain is built from TRBV5-1 and TRBJ2-1; D may be TRBD1 (5 bases). The V gene's germline CDR1 is SGHRS and CDR2 YFSETQ. V was trimmed by 2 bases and J by 2 bases, leaving 11 bases between them. This CDR3 has 15 amino acids. The CDR3 is CASSFLPGTYNEQFF. The CDR3 DNA reads TGCGCCAGCAGCTTTTTGCCAGGGACCTACAATGAGCAGTTCTTC.

This clonotype was recorded only once. The chain uses TRBV20-1 and TRBJ2-7; 12 bases map to TRBD1. V gave up 5 bases and J gave up 4 bases; unmatched junction bases: 6. The length of the CDR3 is 14 residues. Germline V gives CDR1 DFQATT, CDR2 SNEGSKA (reference sequence). The chain's CDR3 is CSAWDRGQRYEQYF. CDR3 DNA sequence: TGCAGTGCTTGGGACAGGGGGCAGAGATACGAGCAGTACTTC.

The chain uses TRBV5-1 and TRBJ2-3; D could derive from TRBD1 or TRBD2 (5 bases each). The CDR3 is 15 amino acids. Between the trimmed V and J ends, which lost 6 bases and 1 base, there was a span of 15 bases. Looked up from germline, CDR1 is SGHRS and CDR2 is YFSETQ. CDR3 sequence: CASTPGSGGTDTQYF. Written as DNA, the CDR3 is TGCGCCAGCACCCCAGGGAGCGGAGGCACAGATACGCAGTATTTT.

The rearrangement links TRBV6-2 or TRBV6-3 to TRBJ2-1; 7 positions agree with TRBD1. CDR1 is MNHEY, CDR2 SVGEGT, per germline. V dropped 5 bases and J dropped 4; count of bases not matched to a gene: 11. This CDR3 comprises 16 residues. The CDR3 bases are TGTGCCAGCAGTCAAAGACAGGGATCTCTTTACAATGAGCAGTTCTTC. Its translation: CASSQRQGSLYNEQFF.

This clonotype turned up a few times. The V gene is TRBV11-3, the J gene TRBJ2-2; D possibly corresponds to TRBD1 (5 bases). Germline V lookup: CDR1 SGHNT, CDR2 YENEEA. The CDR3 is 18 residues long. V was shortened by 1 base and J by 1 base, with 16 bases between the two germline ends. The CDR3 loop reads CASSLAGWGRENTGELFF. CDR3 bases: TGTGCCAGCAGCTTAGCAGGTTGGGGCAGAGAGAACACCGGGGAGCTGTTTTTT. The full variable domain, in which reference TRBV11-3 and TRBJ2-2 provide the parts outside the CDR3, is EAGVVQSPRYKIIEKKQPVAFWCNPISGHNTLYWYLQNLGQGPELLIRYENEEAVDDSQLPKDRFSAERLKGVDSTLKIQPAELGDSAVYLCASSLAGWGRENTGELFFGEGSRLTVL.

This clonotype appeared many times. This sequence joins TRBV12-3 or TRBV12-4 and TRBJ1-2; 8 nucleotides agree with TRBD1. V was pared by 5 bases and J by 0 bases, with 11 bases of the junction left unmatched. This CDR3 region has 17 residues. The CDR3 sequence is CASSHTGTGPTNYGYTF. The CDR3 nucleotides read TGTGCCAGCAGTCATACCGGGACAGGACCCACTAACTATGGCTACACCTTC.

This CDR3 reads CASSYLRGSLNTGELFF. The DNA of the CDR3 is TGTGCCAGCAGTTACCTCCGGGGCAGCCTAAACACCGGGGAGCTGTTTTTT. The V and J genes are TRBV6-5 and TRBJ2-2, with D perhaps TRBD1 or TRBD2 (5 bases each). Trimming cost V 2 bases and J 2 bases, with 15 bases left between them. Germline V gene lookup returns CDR1 MNHEY and CDR2 SVGAGI. The length of the CDR3 is 17 residues.

This clonotype was seen many times. This rearrangement joins TRBV7-8 to TRBJ2-3, with 12 bases fitting TRBD2. Germline CDR1 reads SGHVS; CDR2 reads FQNEAQ. The CDR3 contains 19 residues. Trimming at V came to 3 bases and at J to 1 base, leaving 11 bases not matched to a gene. The CDR3 spells CASSFVGLAGMGGTDTQYF. CDR3 nucleotide sequence: TGTGCCAGCAGCTTCGTTGGACTAGCGGGGATGGGGGGCACAGATACGCAGTATTTT.

The V and J genes are TRBV12-3 or TRBV12-4 and TRBJ1-3, with 9 bases that match TRBD1. This CDR3 has 14 residues. Trimming took 6 bases from V and 4 from J; bases not matched to a gene: 4. The CDR3 DNA reads as TGTGCCAGCAGAAATACAGGGGGCGGAAACACCATATATTTT. Translating it yields CASRNTGGGNTIYF.

This clonotype was detected ten times or more. The V and J genes are TRBV7-8 and TRBJ1-2; TRBD1 matches at 9 bases. The J segment lost 6 bases and the V segment lost 4 bases, leaving 12 bases of the junction unmatched. The germline gives CDR1 SGHVS, CDR2 FQNEAQ. The CDR3 runs 16 residues. The CDR3 region has the DNA TGTGCCAGCAGCTCACGAACCGGGACAGGGTTAAATGGCTACACCTTC. This encodes CASSSRTGTGLNGYTF.

The chain uses TRBV25-1 and TRBJ2-4; 8 positions match TRBD2. The V and J ends lost 3 bases and 3 bases, in that order; junction bases with no gene match: 16. CDR3 size: 19 residues. Germline V gene data show CDR1 as MGHDK and CDR2 as SYGVNS. CDR3 DNA sequence: TGTGCCAGCAGTGAGGGGGCGGGAGGTGCTGTTTCAGGCAAAAACATTCAGTACTTC. This encodes CASSEGAGGAVSGKNIQYF.

V usage is TRBV24-1 and J usage is TRBJ1-6, with 10 bases that match TRBD1. J was trimmed by 7 bases and V by 3 bases; bases with no gene match: 2. The CDR3 spans 15 residues. Germline-derived CDR1 and CDR2 are KGHDR and SFDVKD. DNA of the CDR3: TGTGCCACCAGTGATGCGACAGGGGGCAATTCACCCCTCCACTTT. Translation gives CATSDATGGNSPLHF.

This clonotype was found a few times. The chain joins TRBV6-5 to TRBJ2-2; D unresolved. Germline V CDR1 and CDR2: MNHEY, SVGAGI. Trimming cost V 2 bases and J 6 bases, with 7 bases left between them. The CDR3 covers 13 residues. For the CDR3, the DNA is TGTGCCAGCAGTTACCTCAGAGCCGGGGAGCTGTTTTTT. Translation: CASSYLRAGELFF.

This clonotype was recorded at least ten times. This sequence joins TRBV7-2 and TRBJ1-5, with TRBD1 identical over 7 bases. V lost 8 bases, J lost 9 bases, and 13 bases stayed unmatched. Germline values: CDR1 SGHTA, CDR2 FQGNSA. This CDR3 spans 14 amino acids. The CDR3 DNA reads as TGTGCCAGCGTCCCGATAGGGGGCCAGGGGCCCCAGCATTTT. Translating gives CASVPIGGQGPQHF.

The DNA for the CDR3 is TGTGCCATCAGTGTAGGGGAGACCCAGTACTTC. As protein: CAISVGETQYF. The gene calls are TRBV10-3 and TRBJ2-5; unclear D gene. The CDR3 sequence is 11 residues long. The V gene's germline CDR1 is ENHRY and CDR2 SYGVKD. The V and J ends lost 4 bases and 5 bases respectively, with 5 bases between them.

This clonotype was counted a few times. J is TRBJ2-2 and V is TRBV20-1; TRBD2 aligns across 8 bases. This CDR3 contains 15 residues. V was clipped by 1 base and J by 7 bases; unmatched bases: 8. Germline V gene sequence: CDR1 DFQATT, CDR2 SNEGSKA (reference sequence). The CDR3 sequence: CSARAGGRNVGELFF. As DNA, the CDR3 is TGCAGTGCTAGAGCGGGGGGGAGAAATGTCGGGGAGCTGTTTTTT.

The chain carries TRBV11-1 and TRBJ2-7; no definite D call. Germline V CDR1 and CDR2: SGHAT, FQDESV (reference sequence). The V and J ends lost 1 base and 6 bases respectively, with 10 bases between them. This CDR3 is built from 13 residues. CDR3 in amino acids: CASSLDFSVEQYF. In DNA form, the CDR3 reads TGTGCCAGCAGCTTAGATTTCAGCGTCGAGCAGTACTTC. The entire variable domain, with the rest obtained from reference TRBV11-1 and TRBJ2-7, is as follows: EAEVAQSPRYKITEKSQAVAFWCDPISGHATLYWYRQILGQGPELLVQFQDESVVDDSQLPKDRFSAERLKGVDSTLKIQPAELGDSAMYLCASSLDFSVEQYFGPGTRLTVT.

This clonotype was seen a few times. The chain uses TRBV7-2 and TRBJ1-1; a weak D match, TRBD1 (5 bases). The germline V gene encodes CDR1 SGHTA and CDR2 FQGNSA. CDR3 length: 13 amino acids. The V end lost 5 bases, the J end lost 4 bases, and 11 bases lay between the germline ends. As DNA, the CDR3 is TGTGCCAGCAGCGCTCAGGGATTCACTGAAGCTTTCTTT. This codes for CASSAQGFTEAFF.

This rearrangement joins TRBV2 to TRBJ1-5; no firm D call. The CDR3 totals 14 residues. The V gene's germline CDR1 is SNHLY and CDR2 FYNNEI. The V end was cut by 3 bases, the J end by 0 bases, with 6 bases between. The DNA of the CDR3 is TGTGCCAGCAGTGAGAGTAATAGCAATCAGCCCCAGCATTTT. This sequence encodes CASSESNSNQPQHF.